Included here is one T cell receptor (beta chain) sequence, with context. Antigen unknown. The sample belongs to a study of high-grade serous ovarian cancer treatment subgroups. In the study overall: Each sample yielded on average roughly 7,500 unique TCR beta rearrangements from 12,000 to 15,000 reads. The study's findings and limits: Bulk tumor TCR sequencing gave no spatial information. Repertoire similarity ranged roughly 0.1 to 0.79 between tumors of one patient. Only CDR3 was analyzed; CDR1 and CDR2 were not.

TCRdb's table, derived via immunoSEQ multiplex PCR, lists solely in-frame clones and lacks some. The data contain about 10,000 clones, under 85% of them seen just once; the ten biggest clones take up about 7.1%. Tumor samples were obtained before definitive surgery or chemotherapy. The sequence came from a human donor with high-grade serous ovarian cancer. Source material: tumor tissue.

Here the CDR3 reads CASSLALAGGHEQYF. For the CDR3, the DNA is TGCGCCAGCAGCTTGGCGTTAGCGGGAGGCCACGAGCAGTACTTC. The chain is built from TRBV5-1 and TRBJ2-7; TRBD2 matches at 10 bases. CDR1 is SGHRS and CDR2 is YFSETQ in the germline V gene. This CDR3 has 15 residues. Unmatched junction bases numbered 5, after V lost 0 bases and J lost 5 bases.